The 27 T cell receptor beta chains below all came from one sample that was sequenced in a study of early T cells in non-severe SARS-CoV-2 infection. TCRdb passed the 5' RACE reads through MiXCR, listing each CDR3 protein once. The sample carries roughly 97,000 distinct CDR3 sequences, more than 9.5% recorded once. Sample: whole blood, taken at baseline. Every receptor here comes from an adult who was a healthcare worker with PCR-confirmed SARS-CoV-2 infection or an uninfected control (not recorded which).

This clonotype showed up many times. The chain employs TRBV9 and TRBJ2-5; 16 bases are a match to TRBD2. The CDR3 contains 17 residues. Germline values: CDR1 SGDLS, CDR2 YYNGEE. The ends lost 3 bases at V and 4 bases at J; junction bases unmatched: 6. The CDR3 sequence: CASSAGTSGRGGETQYF. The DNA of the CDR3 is TGTGCCAGCAGCGCGGGGACTAGCGGGAGGGGCGGAGAGACCCAGTACTTC.

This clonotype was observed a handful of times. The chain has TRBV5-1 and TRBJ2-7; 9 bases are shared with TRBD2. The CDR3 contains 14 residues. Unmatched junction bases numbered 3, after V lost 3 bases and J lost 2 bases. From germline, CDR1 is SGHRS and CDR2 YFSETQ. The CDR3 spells CASSSASGAYEQYF. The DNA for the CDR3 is TGCGCCAGCAGCTCGGCTAGCGGGGCCTACGAGCAGTACTTC.

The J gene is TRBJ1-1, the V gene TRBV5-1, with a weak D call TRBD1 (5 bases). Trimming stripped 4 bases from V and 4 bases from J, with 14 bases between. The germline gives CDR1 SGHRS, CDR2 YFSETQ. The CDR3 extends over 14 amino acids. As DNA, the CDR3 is TGCGCCAGCAGCACCCGAGGGGAGTTCACTGAAGCTTTCTTT. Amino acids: CASSTRGEFTEAFF.

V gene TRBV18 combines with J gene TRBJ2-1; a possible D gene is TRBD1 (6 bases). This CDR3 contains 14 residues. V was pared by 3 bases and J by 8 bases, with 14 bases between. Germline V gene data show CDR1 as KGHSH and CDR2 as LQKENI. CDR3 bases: TGTGCCAGCTCACCCCCCTCCAGGGGCGATGAGCAGTTCTTC. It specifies CASSPPSRGDEQFF.

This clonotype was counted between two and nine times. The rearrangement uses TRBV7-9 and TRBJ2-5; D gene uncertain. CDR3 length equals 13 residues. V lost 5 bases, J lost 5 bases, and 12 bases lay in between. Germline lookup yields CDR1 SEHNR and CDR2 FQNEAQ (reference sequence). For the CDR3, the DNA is TGTGCCAGCAGCCCTTCGGTTTCGGAGACCCAGTACTTC. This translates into CASSPSVSETQYF.

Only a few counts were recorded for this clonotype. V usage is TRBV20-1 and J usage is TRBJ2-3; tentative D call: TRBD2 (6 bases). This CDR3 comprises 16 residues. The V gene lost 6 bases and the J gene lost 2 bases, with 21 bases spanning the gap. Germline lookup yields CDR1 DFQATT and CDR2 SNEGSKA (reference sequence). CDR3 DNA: TGCAGTGCCTTCCCGCCGACTAGGATCTTCACAGATACGCAGTATTTT. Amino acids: CSAFPPTRIFTDTQYF.

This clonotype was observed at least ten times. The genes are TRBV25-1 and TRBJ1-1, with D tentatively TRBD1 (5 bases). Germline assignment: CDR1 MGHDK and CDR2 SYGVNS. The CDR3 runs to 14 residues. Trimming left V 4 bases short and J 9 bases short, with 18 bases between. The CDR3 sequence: CASSAVPATGQAFF. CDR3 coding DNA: TGTGCCAGCAGTGCCGTCCCGGCTACAGGCCAAGCTTTCTTT.

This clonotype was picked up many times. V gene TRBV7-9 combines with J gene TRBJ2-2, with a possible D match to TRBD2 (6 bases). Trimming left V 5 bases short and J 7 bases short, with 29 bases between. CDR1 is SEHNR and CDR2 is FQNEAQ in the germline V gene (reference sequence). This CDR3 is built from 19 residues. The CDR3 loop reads CASSPTSSMGLRGIGELFF. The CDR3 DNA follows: TGTGCCAGCAGCCCAACCTCGTCGATGGGGTTGCGGGGCATCGGGGAGCTGTTTTTT.

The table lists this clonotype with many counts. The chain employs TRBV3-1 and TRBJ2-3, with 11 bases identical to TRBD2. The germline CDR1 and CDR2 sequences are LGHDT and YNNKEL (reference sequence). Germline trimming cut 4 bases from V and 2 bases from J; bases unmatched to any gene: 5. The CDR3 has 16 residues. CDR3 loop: CASSRTSGGPTDTQYF. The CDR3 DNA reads TGTGCCAGCAGCCGCACTAGCGGGGGCCCCACAGATACGCAGTATTTT.

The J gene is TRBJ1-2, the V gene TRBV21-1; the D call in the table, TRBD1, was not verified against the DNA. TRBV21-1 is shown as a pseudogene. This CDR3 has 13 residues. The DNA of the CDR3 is TGTGCCAGCAGCGGGCCCGGGCACTATGGCTACACCTTC. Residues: CASSGPGHYGYTF.

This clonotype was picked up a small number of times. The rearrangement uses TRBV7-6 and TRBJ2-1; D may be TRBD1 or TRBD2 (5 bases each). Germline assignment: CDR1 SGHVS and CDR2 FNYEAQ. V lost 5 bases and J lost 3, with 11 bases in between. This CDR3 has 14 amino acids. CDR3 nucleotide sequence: TGTGCCAGCAGCAAGTGGGGGAGCTACAATGAGCAGTTCTTC. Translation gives CASSKWGSYNEQFF.

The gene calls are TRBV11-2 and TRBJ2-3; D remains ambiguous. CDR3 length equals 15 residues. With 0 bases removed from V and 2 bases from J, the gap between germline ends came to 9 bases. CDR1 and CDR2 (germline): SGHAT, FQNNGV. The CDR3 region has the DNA TGTGCCAGCAGCTTAGATCGTAGGATCACAGATACGCAGTATTTT. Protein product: CASSLDRRITDTQYF.

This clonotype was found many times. The CDR3 protein is CSAGTSGTGELFF. CDR3 coding DNA: TGCAGCGCCGGGACTAGCGGCACCGGGGAGCTGTTTTTT. This sequence joins TRBV29-1 and TRBJ2-2; 11 nucleotides agree with TRBD2. V was pared by 7 bases and J by 4 bases, with 2 bases of the junction left unmatched. Looked up from germline, CDR1 is SQVTM and CDR2 is ANQGSEA. The CDR3 length is 13 residues.

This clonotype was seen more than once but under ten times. CDR3 in amino acids: CASSYGGTADTQYF. Here the CDR3 DNA reads TGTGCCAGCAGTTACGGCGGGACGGCAGATACGCAGTATTTT. The rearrangement links TRBV6-5 to TRBJ2-3, with D perhaps TRBD2 (6 bases). The germline gives CDR1 MNHEY, CDR2 SVGAGI. This CDR3 is 14 amino acids long. V lost 2 bases, J lost 4 bases, and 10 bases lay in between.

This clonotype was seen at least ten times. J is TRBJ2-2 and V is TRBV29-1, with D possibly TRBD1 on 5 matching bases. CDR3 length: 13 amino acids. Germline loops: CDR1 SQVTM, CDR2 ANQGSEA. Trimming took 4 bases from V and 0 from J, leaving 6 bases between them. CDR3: CSVVQANTGELFF. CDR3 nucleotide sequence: TGCAGCGTTGTACAGGCGAACACCGGGGAGCTGTTTTTT.

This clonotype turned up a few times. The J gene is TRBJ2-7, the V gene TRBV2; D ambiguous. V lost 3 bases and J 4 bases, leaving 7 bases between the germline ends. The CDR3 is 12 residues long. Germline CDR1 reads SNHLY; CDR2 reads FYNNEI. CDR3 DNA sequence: TGTGCCAGCAGTGAGGGCATGTACGAGCAGTACTTC. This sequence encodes CASSEGMYEQYF.

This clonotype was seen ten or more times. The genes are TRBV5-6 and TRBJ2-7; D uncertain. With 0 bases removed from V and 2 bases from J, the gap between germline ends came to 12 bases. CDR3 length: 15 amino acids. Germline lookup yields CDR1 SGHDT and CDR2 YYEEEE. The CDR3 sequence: CASSLVSSATYEQYF. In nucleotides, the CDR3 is TGTGCCAGCAGCTTGGTCAGTTCCGCGACCTACGAGCAGTACTTC.

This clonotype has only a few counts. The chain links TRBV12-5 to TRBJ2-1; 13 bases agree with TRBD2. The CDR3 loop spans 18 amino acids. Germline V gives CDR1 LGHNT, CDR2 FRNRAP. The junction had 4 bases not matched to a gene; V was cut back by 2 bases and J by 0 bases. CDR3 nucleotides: TGTGCTAGTGGTTTGACACTAGCGGGGGGGTTCTCCTACAATGAGCAGTTCTTC. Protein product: CASGLTLAGGFSYNEQFF.

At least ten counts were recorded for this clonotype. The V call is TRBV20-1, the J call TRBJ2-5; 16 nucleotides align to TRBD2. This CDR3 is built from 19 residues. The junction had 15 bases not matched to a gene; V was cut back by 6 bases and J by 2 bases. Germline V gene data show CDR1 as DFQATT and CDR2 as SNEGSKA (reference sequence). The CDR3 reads CSANAPPGTSGRAQETQYF. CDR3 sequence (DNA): TGCAGTGCCAACGCACCACCCGGGACTAGCGGGAGGGCGCAAGAGACCCAGTACTTC.

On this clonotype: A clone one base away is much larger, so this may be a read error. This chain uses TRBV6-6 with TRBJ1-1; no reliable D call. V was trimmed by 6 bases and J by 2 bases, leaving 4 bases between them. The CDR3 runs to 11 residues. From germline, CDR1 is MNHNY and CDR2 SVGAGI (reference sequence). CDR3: CASSHNTEAFF. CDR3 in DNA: TGTGCCAGCAGCCATAACACTGAAGCTTTCTTT.

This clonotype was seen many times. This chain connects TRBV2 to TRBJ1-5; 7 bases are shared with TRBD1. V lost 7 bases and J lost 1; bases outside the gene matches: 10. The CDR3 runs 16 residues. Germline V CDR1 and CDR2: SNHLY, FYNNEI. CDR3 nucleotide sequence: TGTGCCAGCACCCTAGAAGGGGGCGCGAGCAATCAGCCCCAGCATTTT. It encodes CASTLEGGASNQPQHF.

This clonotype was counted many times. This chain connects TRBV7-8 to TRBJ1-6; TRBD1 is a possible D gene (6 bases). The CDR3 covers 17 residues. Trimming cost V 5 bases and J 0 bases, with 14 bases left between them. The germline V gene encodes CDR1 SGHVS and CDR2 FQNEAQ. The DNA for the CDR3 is TGTGCCAGCAGCGTACAGGGTTTCAGCTCCTATAATTCACCCCTCCACTTT. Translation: CASSVQGFSSYNSPLHF.

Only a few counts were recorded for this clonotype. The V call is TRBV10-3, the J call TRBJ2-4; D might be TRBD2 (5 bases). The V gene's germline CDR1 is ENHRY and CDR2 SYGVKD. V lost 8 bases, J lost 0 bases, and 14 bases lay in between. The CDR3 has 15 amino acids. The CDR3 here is CAIRNGEQAKNIQYF. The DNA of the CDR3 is TGTGCCATCCGCAACGGGGAACAAGCCAAAAACATTCAGTACTTC.

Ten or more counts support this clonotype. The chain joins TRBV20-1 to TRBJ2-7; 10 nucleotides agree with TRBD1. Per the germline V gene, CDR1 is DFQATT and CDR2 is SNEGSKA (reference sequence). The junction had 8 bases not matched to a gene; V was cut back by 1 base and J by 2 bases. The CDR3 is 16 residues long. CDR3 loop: CSARGGGDRGPYEQYF. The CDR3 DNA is TGCAGTGCTAGAGGGGGCGGGGACAGGGGTCCCTACGAGCAGTACTTC.

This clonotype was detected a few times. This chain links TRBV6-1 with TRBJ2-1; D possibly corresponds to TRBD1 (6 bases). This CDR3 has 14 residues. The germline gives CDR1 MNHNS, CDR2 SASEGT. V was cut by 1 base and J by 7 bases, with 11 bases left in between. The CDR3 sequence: CASSEVTRGNEQFF. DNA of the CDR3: TGTGCCAGCAGTGAAGTTACTAGGGGGAATGAGCAGTTCTTC.

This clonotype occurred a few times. The CDR3 spells CASSPWTSGETDTQYF. The CDR3 DNA is TGTGCCAGCTCACCATGGACTAGCGGGGAGACAGATACGCAGTATTTT. The gene calls are TRBV18 and TRBJ2-3, with TRBD2 identical over 12 bases. CDR3 size: 16 residues. CDR1 is KGHSH, CDR2 LQKENI, per germline. Trimming at V came to 2 bases and at J to 3 bases, leaving 3 bases not matched to a gene.

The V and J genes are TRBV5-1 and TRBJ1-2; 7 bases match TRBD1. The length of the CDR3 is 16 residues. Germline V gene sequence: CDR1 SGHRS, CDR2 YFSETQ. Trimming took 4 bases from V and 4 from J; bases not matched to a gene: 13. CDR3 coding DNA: TGCGCCAGCAGCCCGAGACAGGGTTCCGTAGGCTATGGCTACACCTTC. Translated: CASSPRQGSVGYGYTF.